One sample yielded the 23 T cell receptor beta chains listed below, sequenced in a study of vaccination and CD4 T cells after COVID-19. Documented time point: late sampling 161 to 241 days after vaccination in a few convalescent patients. Noted treatment: approximately 11-day PBMC culture with coronavirus spike peptide pools or control peptides (ViraFEST assay). At the Johns Hopkins FTIC core, DNA taken from cultured CD4+ T cells was sequenced by way of the Oncomine TCR Beta short-read assay. Each CDR3 protein is one row after TCRdb ran MiXCR on the PCR reads. Of fewer than 20,000 distinct CDR3 sequences listed, 44% are singletons. For these TCRs, the target antigens are not known. Specimen: CD4+ T cells from blood, cultured in vitro, collected about 7 months after SARS-CoV-2 vaccination. The source of these receptors is a human donor who had recovered from COVID-19.

CDR3 sequence: CASSEVGSTGELFF. The CDR3 DNA follows: TGTGCCAGCAGTGAAGTGGGTTCCACCGGGGAGCTGTTTTTT. The V gene is TRBV6-1, the J gene TRBJ2-2, with D hard to call. Trimming stripped 1 base from V and 4 bases from J, with 7 bases between. The germline V gene has CDR1 MNHNS and CDR2 SASEGT. CDR3 length: 14 residues.

This clonotype was seen a handful of times. The chain uses TRBV2 and TRBJ1-6; 7 bases agree with TRBD1. The CDR3 is 16 amino acids. CDR1 is SNHLY and CDR2 is FYNNEI in the germline V gene. V was pared by 8 bases and J by 9 bases, with 16 bases of the junction left unmatched. CDR3: CASGIGTDYEFSPLHF. The CDR3 DNA sequence: TGTGCCAGCGGCATCGGGACAGATTACGAATTTTCACCCCTCCACTTT.

The V and J genes are TRBV7-9 and TRBJ2-6; 10 bases match TRBD1. The V gene's germline CDR1 is SEHNR and CDR2 FQNEAQ (reference sequence). V was pared by 5 bases and J by 0 bases, with 1 base of the junction left unmatched. The CDR3 contains 16 residues. The CDR3 reads CASSGDRGSGANVLTF. CDR3 nucleotide sequence: TGTGCCAGCAGCGGGGACAGGGGCTCTGGGGCCAACGTCCTGACTTTC.

The chain combines TRBV14 with TRBJ2-7; D uncertain. Trimming left V 1 base short and J 0 bases short, with 7 bases between. Germline CDR1 reads SGHDN; CDR2 reads FVKESK. The CDR3 is 14 residues long. The CDR3 protein is CASSQVLGSYEQYF. CDR3 DNA sequence: TGTGCCAGCAGCCAAGTTCTGGGCTCCTACGAGCAGTACTTC.

The CDR3: CAISVNSNYGYTF. The CDR3, as DNA: TGTGCCATCAGTGTAAACAGTAACTATGGCTACACCTTC. The V gene is TRBV10-3, the J gene TRBJ1-2; D is uncertain. The CDR3 loop spans 13 amino acids. Germline V gene sequence: CDR1 ENHRY, CDR2 SYGVKD. V shed 4 bases and J shed 1 base, with 7 bases lying between them.

The chain is built from TRBV7-9 and TRBJ1-1, with 8 nucleotides matching TRBD1. J gave up 5 bases and V 5 bases, and 4 bases lay outside the gene matches. This CDR3 region has 13 residues. Looked up from germline, CDR1 is SEHNR and CDR2 is FQNEAQ (reference sequence). CDR3 sequence (DNA): TGTGCCAGCAGCCCGCGGACAGGGACTGAAGCTTTCTTT. This sequence encodes CASSPRTGTEAFF.

V gene TRBV20-1 combines with J gene TRBJ2-3, with TRBD2 identical over 8 bases. CDR1 is DFQATT and CDR2 is SNEGSKA in the germline V gene (reference sequence). The CDR3 covers 13 residues. With V trimmed by 6 bases and J by 2 bases, 4 bases remained unmatched. The CDR3 DNA is TGCAGTGCACGCGGGGGGCACACAGATACGCAGTATTTT. Translating it yields CSARGGHTDTQYF.

V and J are TRBV6-2 or TRBV6-3 and TRBJ2-7; perhaps TRBD2 as D (6 bases). Germline V CDR1 and CDR2: MNHEY, SVGEGT. This CDR3 comprises 16 residues. V lost 1 base, J lost 4 bases, and 17 bases lay in between. The CDR3 loop is CASSYFLGLRDYEQYF. DNA of the CDR3: TGTGCCAGCAGTTACTTCCTCGGACTACGCGATTACGAGCAGTACTTC.

The J gene is TRBJ1-1, the V gene TRBV5-4; the D is unclear. Trimming stripped 0 bases from V and 4 bases from J, with 13 bases between. The germline V gene has CDR1 SGHNT and CDR2 YYREEE (reference sequence). The CDR3 has 15 amino acids. The CDR3 is CASSLVGRPSTEAFF. The CDR3 DNA is TGTGCCAGCAGCTTGGTAGGTAGACCAAGCACTGAAGCTTTCTTT.

A note on this clonotype: One end of the junction does not line up with germline, which may come from a read error. The V call is TRBV19, the J call TRBJ2-3, with D possibly TRBD1 on 6 matching bases. The CDR3 contains 14 residues. Germline-derived CDR1 and CDR2 are LNHDA and SQIVND (reference sequence). The CDR3 DNA is TGTGCCAGTAGCTACAGGGTTTCAACAGATGCGCAGTATTTT. Amino acids: CASSYRVSTDAQYF. The full variable domain, rest sourced from reference TRBV19 and TRBJ2-3, is DGGITQSPKYLFRKEGQNVTLSCEQNLNHDAMYWYRQDPGQGLRLIYYSQIVNDFQKGDIAEGYSVSREKKESFPLTVTSAQKNPTAFYLCASSYRVSTDAQYFGPGTRLTVL.

The gene calls are TRBV19 and TRBJ2-5; 8 bases fit TRBD1. Unmatched junction bases numbered 13, after V lost 9 bases and J lost 4 bases. The CDR3 sequence is 15 residues long. Germline values: CDR1 LNHDA, CDR2 SQIVND (reference sequence). CDR3 sequence reads: CASLLRQGKRETQYF. CDR3 bases: TGTGCCAGCCTGCTCCGACAGGGGAAGCGAGAGACCCAGTACTTC.

This clonotype was seen only a few times. V usage is TRBV15 and J usage is TRBJ2-7; TRBD1 agrees at 9 bases. Germline CDR1 reads LNHNV; CDR2 reads YYDKDF (reference sequence). Trimming at V came to 0 bases and at J to 3 bases, leaving 6 bases not matched to a gene. The CDR3 has 16 residues. Here the CDR3 reads CATSREPGQGFYEQYF. CDR3 sequence (DNA): TGTGCCACCAGCAGAGAACCGGGACAGGGATTCTACGAGCAGTACTTC.

The rearrangement joins TRBV6-2 or TRBV6-3 to TRBJ2-7, with D possibly being TRBD1 or TRBD2 (5 bases each). CDR3 length: 12 amino acids. Germline V lookup: CDR1 MNHEY, CDR2 SVGEGT. The V gene lost 10 bases and the J gene lost 0 bases, with 10 bases spanning the gap. The CDR3 region has the DNA TGTGCCATGGGACGCCTCTCCTACGAGCAGTACTTC. It encodes CAMGRLSYEQYF.

In its sample, this clonotype ranks as medium-sized. The chain employs TRBV2 and TRBJ2-7; perhaps TRBD2 as D (6 bases). Trimming shortened V by 5 bases and J by 1 base, and 15 bases separated the two germline ends. Germline values: CDR1 SNHLY, CDR2 FYNNEI. CDR3 length: 15 amino acids. CDR3: CASSRSGTLSYEQYF. CDR3 bases: TGTGCCAGCAGTCGGTCCGGGACTCTGTCCTACGAGCAGTACTTC.

The table lists this clonotype with a few counts. The genes are TRBV7-9 and TRBJ1-1; D remains unclear. V gave up 0 bases and J gave up 1 base, with 9 bases separating them. This CDR3 spans 15 amino acids. Germline V lookup: CDR1 SEHNR, CDR2 FQNEAQ (reference sequence). CDR3 sequence (DNA): TGTGCCAGCAGCTTAGCGGTGGGGAGGAACACTGAAGCTTTCTTT. Protein product: CASSLAVGRNTEAFF. The entire variable domain, with the rest obtained from reference TRBV7-9 and TRBJ1-1, is as follows: DTGVSQNPRHKITKRGQNVTFRCDPISEHNRLYWYRQTLGQGPEFLTYFQNEAQLEKSRLLSDRFSAERPKGSFSTLEIQRTEQGDSAMYLCASSLAVGRNTEAFFGQGTRLTVV.

The J gene is TRBJ2-5, the V gene TRBV24-1; no reliable D call. Germline values: CDR1 KGHDR, CDR2 SFDVKD. Trimming stripped 1 base from V and 3 bases from J, with 5 bases between. CDR3 length: 13 amino acids. The CDR3 sequence is CATSDFYKETQYF. CDR3 DNA sequence: TGTGCCACCAGTGATTTCTATAAAGAGACCCAGTACTTC.

V usage is TRBV7-9 and J usage is TRBJ2-5; a possible D gene is TRBD2 (6 bases). Between the trimmed V and J ends, which lost 5 bases and 2 bases, there was a span of 21 bases. Germline lookup yields CDR1 SEHNR and CDR2 FQNEAQ (reference sequence). This CDR3 is built from 17 residues. This CDR3 reads CASSPPHGRRGQETQYF. The CDR3 region has the DNA TGTGCCAGCAGCCCCCCACACGGGAGAAGGGGTCAAGAGACCCAGTACTTC.

The gene calls are TRBV6-1 and TRBJ1-5; 8 bases fit TRBD1. The CDR3 runs 14 residues. CDR1 and CDR2 from the germline V gene are MNHNS and SASEGT. V was pared by 6 bases and J by 1 base, with 2 bases of the junction left unmatched. CDR3 sequence (DNA): TGTGCCAGCAGGCAGGGGGCCAGCAATCAGCCCCAGCATTTT. Its protein product is CASRQGASNQPQHF.

V usage is TRBV30 and J usage is TRBJ1-6; 7 nucleotides match TRBD1. This CDR3 has 14 residues. Germline trimming cut 1 base from V and 8 bases from J; bases unmatched to any gene: 5. Germline values: CDR1 GTSNPN, CDR2 SVGIG (reference sequence). CDR3 DNA: TGTGCCTGGAGTGGGACAGGCTCCTATTCACCCCTCCACTTT. This gives the protein CAWSGTGSYSPLHF. Together with reference TRBV30 and TRBJ1-6, the CDR3 gives the full variable domain: SQTIHQWPATLVQPVGSPLSLECTVEGTSNPNLYWYRQAAGRGLQLLFYSVGIGQISSEVPQNLSASRPQDRQFILSSKKLLLSDSGFYLCAWSGTGSYSPLHFGNGTRLTVT.

The chain recombines TRBV20-1 with TRBJ2-5; D may correspond to TRBD1 or TRBD2 (5 bases each). Trimming took 3 bases from V and 4 from J, leaving 18 bases between them. The CDR3 sequence is 15 residues long. From germline, CDR1 is DFQATT and CDR2 SNEGSKA (reference sequence). The CDR3 reads CSASDSRDALETQYF. Written as DNA, the CDR3 is TGCAGTGCTAGTGACTCACGGGACGCCTTAGAGACCCAGTACTTC.

The rearrangement joins TRBV7-2 to TRBJ1-3, with TRBD1 identical over 9 bases. Germline CDR1 SGHTA, CDR2 FQGNSA. The CDR3 loop spans 15 amino acids. Germline trimming cut 6 bases from V and 4 bases from J; bases unmatched to any gene: 7. This CDR3 reads CASRQWGQGGNTIYF. The CDR3 nucleotides read TGTGCCAGCAGGCAATGGGGACAGGGAGGAAACACCATATATTTT.

V and J are TRBV20-1 and TRBJ2-7; 7 positions agree with TRBD1. CDR3 length: 15 amino acids. Germline V gene data show CDR1 as DFQATT and CDR2 as SNEGSKA (reference sequence). V shed 3 bases, J shed 2 bases, and the junction held 10 bases outside the gene matches. The CDR3 DNA sequence: TGCAGTGCTAGCGTGCTGAACAGGGGTACCTACGAGCAGTACTTC. Protein product: CSASVLNRGTYEQYF.

The chain links TRBV11-3 to TRBJ2-1, with 11 positions matching TRBD2. From germline, CDR1 is SGHNT and CDR2 YENEEA. The CDR3 is 16 amino acids. The J segment lost 4 bases and the V segment lost 4 bases, leaving 6 bases of the junction unmatched. CDR3 in amino acids: CASSSQTSGDYNEQFF. CDR3 DNA: TGTGCCAGCAGCTCTCAGACTAGCGGGGATTACAATGAGCAGTTCTTC.